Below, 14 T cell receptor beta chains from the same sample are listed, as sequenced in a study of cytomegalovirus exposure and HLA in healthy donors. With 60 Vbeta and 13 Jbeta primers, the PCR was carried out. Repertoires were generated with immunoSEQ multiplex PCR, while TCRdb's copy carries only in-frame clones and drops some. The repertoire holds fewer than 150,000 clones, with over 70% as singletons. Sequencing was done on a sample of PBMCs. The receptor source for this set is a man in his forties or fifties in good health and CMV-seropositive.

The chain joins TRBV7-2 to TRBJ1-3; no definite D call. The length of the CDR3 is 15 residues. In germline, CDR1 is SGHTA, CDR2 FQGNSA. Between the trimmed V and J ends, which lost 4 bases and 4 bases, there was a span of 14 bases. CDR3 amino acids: CASSSQPGLGNTIYF. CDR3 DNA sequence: TGTGCCAGCAGCTCCCAACCGGGGTTAGGAAACACCATATATTTT.

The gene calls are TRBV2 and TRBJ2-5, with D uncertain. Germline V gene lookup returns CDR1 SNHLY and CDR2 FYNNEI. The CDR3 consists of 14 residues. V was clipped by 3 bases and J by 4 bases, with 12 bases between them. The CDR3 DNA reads TGTGCCAGCAGTGACAGGCAGGTACGAGAGACCCAGTACTTC. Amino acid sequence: CASSDRQVRETQYF.

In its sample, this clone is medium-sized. DNA of the CDR3: TGTGCCAGCAGCTTAGCCCCCCCAGCGGGAGGGAAAAATGAGCAGTTCTTC. It codes for CASSLAPPAGGKNEQFF. V gene TRBV7-2 combines with J gene TRBJ2-1; 10 bases map to TRBD2. V trimming: 0 bases; J trimming: 7 bases; junction bases outside the gene matches: 9. CDR1 SGHTA and CDR2 FQGNSA come from the germline V gene. This CDR3 has 17 residues.

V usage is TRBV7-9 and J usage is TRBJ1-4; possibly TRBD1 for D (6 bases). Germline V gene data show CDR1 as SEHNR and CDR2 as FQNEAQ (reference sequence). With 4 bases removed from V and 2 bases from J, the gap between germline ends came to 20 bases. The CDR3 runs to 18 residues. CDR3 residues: CASSSRGSGGATNEKLFF. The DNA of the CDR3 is TGTGCCAGCAGCTCTAGGGGCAGCGGGGGGGCGACTAATGAAAAACTGTTTTTT.

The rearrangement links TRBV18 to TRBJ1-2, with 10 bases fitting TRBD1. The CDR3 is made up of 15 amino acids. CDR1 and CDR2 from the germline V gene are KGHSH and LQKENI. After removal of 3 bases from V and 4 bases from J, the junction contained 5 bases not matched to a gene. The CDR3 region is CASSPGTGALYGYTF. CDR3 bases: TGTGCCAGCTCACCGGGGACAGGGGCCCTCTATGGCTACACCTTC.

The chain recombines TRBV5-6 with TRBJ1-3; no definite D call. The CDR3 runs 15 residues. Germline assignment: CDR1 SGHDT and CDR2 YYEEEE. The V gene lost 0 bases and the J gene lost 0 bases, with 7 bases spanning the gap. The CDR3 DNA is TGTGCCAGCAGCTTGGTTCGGGGCTCTGGAAACACCATATATTTT. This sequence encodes CASSLVRGSGNTIYF.

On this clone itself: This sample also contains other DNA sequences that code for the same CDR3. The CDR3 loop reads CASSLAGAGETQYF. CDR3 DNA: TGTGCCAGCAGCTTAGCGGGAGCGGGAGAGACCCAGTACTTC. V gene TRBV7-2 combines with J gene TRBJ2-5; D is possibly TRBD2 (6 bases). V lost 0 bases and J 4 bases, leaving 9 bases between the germline ends. The germline V gene encodes CDR1 SGHTA and CDR2 FQGNSA. The CDR3 length is 14 residues.

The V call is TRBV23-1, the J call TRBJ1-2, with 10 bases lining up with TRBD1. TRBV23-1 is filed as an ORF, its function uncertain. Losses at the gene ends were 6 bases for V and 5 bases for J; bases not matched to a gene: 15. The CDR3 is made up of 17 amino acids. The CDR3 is CASRIYTRQGAHYGYTF. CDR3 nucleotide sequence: TGCGCCAGCAGAATTTATACGAGACAGGGGGCTCATTATGGCTACACCTTC.

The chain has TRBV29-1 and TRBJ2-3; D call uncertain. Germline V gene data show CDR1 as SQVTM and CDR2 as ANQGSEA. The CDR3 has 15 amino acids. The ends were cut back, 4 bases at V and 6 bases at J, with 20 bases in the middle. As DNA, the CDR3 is TGCAGCGTTGGTCCCCGAGGCAACTCCGGGGATACGCAGTATTTT. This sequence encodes CSVGPRGNSGDTQYF.

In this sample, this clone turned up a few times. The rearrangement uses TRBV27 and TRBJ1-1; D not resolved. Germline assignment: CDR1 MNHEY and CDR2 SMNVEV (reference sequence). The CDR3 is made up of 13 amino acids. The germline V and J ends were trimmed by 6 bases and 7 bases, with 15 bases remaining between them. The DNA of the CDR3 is TGTGCCAGCAGCCTTGGCATGGAGATTGAAGCTTTCTTT. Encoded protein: CASSLGMEIEAFF.

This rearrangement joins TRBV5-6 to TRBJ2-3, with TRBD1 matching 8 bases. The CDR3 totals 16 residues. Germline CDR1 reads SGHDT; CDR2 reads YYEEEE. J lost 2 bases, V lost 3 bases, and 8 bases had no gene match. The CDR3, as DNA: TGTGCCAGCAGCTATATGACAGGGGTCAACACAGATACGCAGTATTTT. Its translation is CASSYMTGVNTDTQYF.

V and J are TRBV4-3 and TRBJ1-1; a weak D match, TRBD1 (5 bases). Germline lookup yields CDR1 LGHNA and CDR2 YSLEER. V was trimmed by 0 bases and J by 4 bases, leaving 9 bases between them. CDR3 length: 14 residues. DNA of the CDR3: TGCGCCAGCAGCCAAGACCTGGGGGGCACTGAAGCTTTCTTT. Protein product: CASSQDLGGTEAFF.

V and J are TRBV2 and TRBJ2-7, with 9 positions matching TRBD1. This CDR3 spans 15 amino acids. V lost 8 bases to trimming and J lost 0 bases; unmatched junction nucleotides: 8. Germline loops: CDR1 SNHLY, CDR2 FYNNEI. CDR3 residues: CASAKGQGSSYEQYF. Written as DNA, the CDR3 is TGTGCCAGCGCAAAGGGACAGGGTAGCTCCTACGAGCAGTACTTC.

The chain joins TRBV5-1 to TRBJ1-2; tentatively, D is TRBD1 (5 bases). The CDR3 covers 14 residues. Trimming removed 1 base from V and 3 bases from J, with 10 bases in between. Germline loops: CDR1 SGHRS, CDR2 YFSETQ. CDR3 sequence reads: CASSLTTVDYGYTF. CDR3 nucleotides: TGCGCCAGCAGCTTGACGACAGTAGACTATGGCTACACCTTC.